This T cell receptor (beta chain) was found in a study of Graves' ophthalmopathy and Graves' hyperthyroidism. The TCR beta CDR3 regions underwent amplification from RNA transcripts. HTBI primers served in a first-round RT-PCR, which a second-round multiplex PCR followed. A single record per CDR3 protein comes from TCRdb applying MiXCR to the multiplex PCR reads. The table lists about 370,000 distinct CDR3 sequences, about 18% of them singletons. CDR1 and CDR2 from the germline V gene are DFQATT and SNEGSKA (reference sequence). V shed 3 bases and J 2 bases; nucleotides not matched to a gene: 6. The CDR3 has 14 residues. Points from the study as a whole: Also, most clonotypes expanded in the thyroid above 0.001 frequency appeared in blood.

Of note for this clonotype: Its antigen is unknown.

The stable label applied to hyperthyroidism with no ophthalmopathy within 18 months of follow-up. Clinicians made diagnoses from clinical symptoms, serum thyroxine, TRAb, thyroid ultrasound and orbital computed tomography. Sampling approximately 10 ml of fresh peripheral blood provided the PBMCs. This clonotype was obtained from an adult woman with stable Graves' hyperthyroidism. The chain has TRBV20-1 and TRBJ2-5; 7 nucleotides line up with TRBD2. The sequenced sample consisted of peripheral blood. The CDR3 DNA sequence: TGCAGTGCTAGGGGAGGGACCTTTCAAGAGACCCAGTACTTC. Translating gives CSARGGTFQETQYF.